These T cell receptor beta chains were read from a single sample in a study of cytomegalovirus exposure and HLA in healthy donors. TCRdb's table, derived via immunoSEQ multiplex PCR, lists solely in-frame clones and lacks some. The table includes 220,000 or so clones, roughly 80% detected once. Material: PBMCs. Receptors were obtained from a man aged 50 to 60 in good health and CMV-seronegative. The CDR3 runs from the conserved cysteine through the conserved F or W. A D gene is named only where the DNA matches it firmly. Size is omitted from some rows. Given values are once, few, many or a class for expanded clones.

V gene,J gene,D gene,clone size,CDR3 DNA,CDR3 protein
TRBV28,TRBJ2-7,-,-,TGTGCCAGCAGTTCCCCCGGCAGGGTTATCTACGAGCAGTACTTC,CASSSPGRVIYEQYF
TRBV19,TRBJ2-7,TRBD2,-,TGTGCCAGTAGTACCTTAAGCGGGAGCGGGAGCGGACTCACCTACGAGCAGTACTTC,CASSTLSGSGSGLTYEQYF
TRBV30,TRBJ2-7,TRBD1,-,TGTGCCTGGAGAGGACAGGGGAATTTGTACGAGCAGTACTTC,CAWRGQGNLYEQYF
TRBV6-5,TRBJ1-2,TRBD1,-,TGTGCCAGCAGTTACCAGGGGGCGGGTAACTATGGCTACACCTTC,CASSYQGAGNYGYTF
TRBV27,TRBJ1-2,TRBD1,-,TGTGCCAGCAGTTTCACAGGGGTCGGGAACTATGGCTACACCTTC,CASSFTGVGNYGYTF
TRBV10-2,TRBJ1-5,-,-,TGCGCCAGCAGTGGGGACTATAGCAATCAGCCCCAGCATTTT,CASSGDYSNQPQHF
TRBV27,TRBJ1-2,-,few,TGTGCCAGCAGGCCGTTGGGGGGGATAACTATCAACTATGGCTACACCTTC,CASRPLGGITINYGYTF
TRBV28,TRBJ2-7,TRBD1,-,TGTGCCAGCAGTGGGACAGAGTTGGACGAGCAGTACTTC,CASSGTELDEQYF
TRBV6-5,TRBJ2-7,TRBD1,-,TGTGCCAGCAGTAACAGGGGCTCCTACGAGCAGTACTTC,CASSNRGSYEQYF
TRBV6-5,TRBJ2-3,-,-,TGTGCCAGCAGTTACTCCCCACGGGAGCCCCCCGATACGCAGTATTTT,CASSYSPREPPDTQYF
TRBV9,TRBJ1-2,TRBD1,-,TGTGCCAGCAGCGTAGGACAGGGAGGCTATGGCTACACCTTC,CASSVGQGGYGYTF
TRBV7-2,TRBJ1-1,TRBD1,once,TGTGCCAGCAGCTTCGGGACAGGCCTACAGAACACTGAAGCTTTCTTT,CASSFGTGLQNTEAFF
TRBV30,TRBJ1-5,-,-,TGTGCCTGGGGTCAAGGCAGGGATCAGCCCCAGCATTTT,CAWGQGRDQPQHF
TRBV6-1,TRBJ2-7,-,-,TGTGCCAGCAGGGTAGAGAGCAGATACTACGAGACGCAGTACTTC,CASRVESRYYETQYF
TRBV27,TRBJ2-7,TRBD2,-,TGTGCCAGCAGCCCGGCGCCGCGGGGGAACGAGCAGTACTTC,CASSPAPRGNEQYF
TRBV9,TRBJ2-7,-,-,TGTGCCAGCAGCGTAGATGGCACCCCCTACGAGCAGTACTTC,CASSVDGTPYEQYF
TRBV12-5,TRBJ2-2,-,few,TGTGCTAGTGGTTTGGTCGGGGTGAACACCGGGGAGCTGTTTTTT,CASGLVGVNTGELFF
TRBV11-2,TRBJ1-2,-,-,TGTGCCAGCAGCTTAGATGGACAGAAAAACTATGGCTACACCTTC,CASSLDGQKNYGYTF
TRBV6-5,TRBJ1-5,-,-,TGTGCCAGCAGTGGAAGACAGAATCAGCCCCAGCATTTT,CASSGRQNQPQHF
TRBV5-1,TRBJ2-2,TRBD2,-,TGCGCCAGCAGCCGGGGAGGGACTAGCGGGACTGGGGAGCTGTTTTTT,CASSRGGTSGTGELFF
TRBV21-1,TRBJ1-1,-,-,TGTGCCAGCAGCAAAGTTGAGATCGGGGCGTCCCGGGACAGGGAGAACACTGAAGCTTTCTTT,CASSKVEIGASRDRENTEAFF
TRBV27,TRBJ2-5,TRBD2,-,TGTGCCAGCACCTTTAGCGGGAGTGGGCAAGAGACCCAGTACTTC,CASTFSGSGQETQYF
TRBV11-3,TRBJ2-3,-,many,TGTGCCAGCAGCTTGACAGCTAGCACAGATACGCAGTATTTT,CASSLTASTDTQYF
TRBV7-3,TRBJ1-1,-,-,TGTGCCAGCAGCTTACAGGTGCATAAGAACACTGAAGCTTTCTTT,CASSLQVHKNTEAFF
TRBV27,TRBJ2-7,TRBD2,-,TGTGCCAGCAGTTTCGGCGGGAGCTCCTACGAGCAGTACTTC,CASSFGGSSYEQYF
TRBV30,TRBJ1-1,-,-,TGTGCCTGGAGGTCCGGGAACACTGAAGCTTTCTTT,CAWRSGNTEAFF
TRBV4-1,TRBJ1-2,TRBD1,-,TGCGCCAGCAGCCCCCCGCGGACAGGGGACTATGGCTACACCTTC,CASSPPRTGDYGYTF
TRBV4-2,TRBJ2-5,TRBD2,-,TGTGCCAGCAGCCATGCCTCCGGGACTAGCGGGAGAAAGACCCAGTACTTC,CASSHASGTSGRKTQYF
TRBV30,TRBJ1-5,TRBD1,few,TGTGCCTGGAATACAGGGGAGAATCAGCCCCAGCATTTT,CAWNTGENQPQHF
TRBV28,TRBJ2-5,-,-,TGTGCCAGCAGTTTAGGGGCGACCCGGACCGAAGAGACCCAGTACTTC,CASSLGATRTEETQYF
TRBV6-4,TRBJ1-2,-,-,TGTGCCAGCCGTATAAATAACTATGGCTACACCTTC,CASRINNYGYTF
TRBV2,TRBJ2-1,-,-,TGTGCCAGTACCCTTAGTATTTCCTACAATGAGCAGTTCTTC,CASTLSISYNEQFF
TRBV25-1,TRBJ2-3,TRBD1,few,TGTGCCAGCAGTGCCTCGACAGGGAAAAGCACAGATACGCAGTATTTT,CASSASTGKSTDTQYF
TRBV11-3,TRBJ2-1,-,-,TGTGCCAGCAGCTCCAGGGGTCATGAGCAGTTCTTC,CASSSRGHEQFF
TRBV19,TRBJ2-7,-,few,TGTGCCAGTAGGCTAGCGAACTCCTACGAGCAGTACTTC,CASRLANSYEQYF
TRBV7-9,TRBJ2-3,-,-,TGTGCCAGCAGCTCGCAGGGGGGAGATACGCAGTATTTT,CASSSQGGDTQYF
TRBV6-5,TRBJ2-1,-,-,TGTGCCAGCAGGGCGGCTGGTGAGCAGTTCTTC,CASRAAGEQFF
TRBV29-1,TRBJ2-1,-,-,TGCAGCGTTGGTCCCGGAGGCGATGAGCAGTTCTTC,CSVGPGGDEQFF
TRBV6-5,TRBJ2-7,TRBD1,-,TGTGCCAGCAGTTACTCGAGACAGGGCCACTACGAGCAGTACTTC,CASSYSRQGHYEQYF
TRBV2,TRBJ1-3,TRBD1,few,TGTGCCAGCTCAATCGACAGGGTCTCTGGAAACACCATATATTTT,CASSIDRVSGNTIYF
TRBV27,TRBJ2-3,TRBD1,-,TGTGCCAGCAGTTCAGGGACAGTCGGGGCGGATACGCAGTATTTT,CASSSGTVGADTQYF
TRBV4-1,TRBJ2-1,-,-,TGCGCCAGCAGCCAAGACCGGGACACGAGGCCCTACAATGAGCAGTTCTTC,CASSQDRDTRPYNEQFF
TRBV15,TRBJ1-1,-,few,TGTGCCACCAGCAGAGACCTGAGGAACACTGAAGCTTTCTTT,CATSRDLRNTEAFF
TRBV5-4,TRBJ2-2,-,-,TGTGCCAGCAGCTTGCACTACACCGGGGAGCTGTTTTTT,CASSLHYTGELFF
TRBV29-1,TRBJ2-5,-,-,TGCAGCGTTCGAAGGGGGGGGGAGACCCAGTACTTC,CSVRRGGETQYF
TRBV15,TRBJ2-5,-,-,TGTGCCACCAGCAGGGGGACTGGTCGGGGAGAAGAGACCCAGTACTTC,CATSRGTGRGEETQYF
TRBV7-3,TRBJ2-3,-,-,TGTGCCAGCAGCTCCCCCTTCGTCTACTCTAGCACAGATACGCAGTATTTT,CASSSPFVYSSTDTQYF
TRBV5-1,TRBJ2-4,-,-,TGCGCCAGCAGCGCCTGGGACACGGACATTCAGTACTTC,CASSAWDTDIQYF